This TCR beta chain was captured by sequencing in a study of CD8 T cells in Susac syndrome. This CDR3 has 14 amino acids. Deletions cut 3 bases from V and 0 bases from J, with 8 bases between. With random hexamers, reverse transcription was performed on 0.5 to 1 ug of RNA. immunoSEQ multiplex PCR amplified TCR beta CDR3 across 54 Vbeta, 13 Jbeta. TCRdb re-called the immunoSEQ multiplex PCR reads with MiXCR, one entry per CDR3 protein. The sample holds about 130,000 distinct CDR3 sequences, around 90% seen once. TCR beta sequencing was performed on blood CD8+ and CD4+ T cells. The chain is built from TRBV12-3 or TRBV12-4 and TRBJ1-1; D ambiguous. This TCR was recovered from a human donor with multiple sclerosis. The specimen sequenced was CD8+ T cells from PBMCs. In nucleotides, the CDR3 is TGTGCCAGCAGTTTCGGTGCAGTGAACACTGAAGCTTTCTTT. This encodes CASSFGAVNTEAFF.